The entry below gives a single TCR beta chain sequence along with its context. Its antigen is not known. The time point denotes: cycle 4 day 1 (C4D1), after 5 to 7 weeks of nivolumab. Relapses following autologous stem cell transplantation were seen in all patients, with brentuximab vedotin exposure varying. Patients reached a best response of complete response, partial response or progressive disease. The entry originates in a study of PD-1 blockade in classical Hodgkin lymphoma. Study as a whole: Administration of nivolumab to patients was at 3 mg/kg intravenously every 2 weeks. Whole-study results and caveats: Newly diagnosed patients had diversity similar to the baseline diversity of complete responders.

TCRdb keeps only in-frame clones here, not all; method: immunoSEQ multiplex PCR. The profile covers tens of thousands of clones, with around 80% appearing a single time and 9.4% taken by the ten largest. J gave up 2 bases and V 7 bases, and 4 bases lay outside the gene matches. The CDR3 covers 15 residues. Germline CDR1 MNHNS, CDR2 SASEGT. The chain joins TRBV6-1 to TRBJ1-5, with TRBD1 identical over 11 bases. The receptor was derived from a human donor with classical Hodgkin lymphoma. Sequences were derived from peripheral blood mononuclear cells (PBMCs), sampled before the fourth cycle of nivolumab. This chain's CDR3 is CASILDRGRNQPQHF. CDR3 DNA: TGTGCCAGCATTCTGGACAGGGGGCGCAATCAGCCCCAGCATTTT.